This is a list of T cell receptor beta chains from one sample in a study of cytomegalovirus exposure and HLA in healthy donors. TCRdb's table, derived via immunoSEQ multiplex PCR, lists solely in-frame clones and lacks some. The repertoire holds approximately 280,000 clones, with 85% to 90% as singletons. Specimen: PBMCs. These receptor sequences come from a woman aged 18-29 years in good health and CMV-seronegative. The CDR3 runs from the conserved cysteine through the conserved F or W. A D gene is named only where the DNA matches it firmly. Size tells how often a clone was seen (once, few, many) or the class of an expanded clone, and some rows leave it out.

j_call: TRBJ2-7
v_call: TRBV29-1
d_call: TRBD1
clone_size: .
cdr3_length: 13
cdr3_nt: TGCAGCATGTACTCAGGGGGCGCGGAGGAGCAGTACTTC
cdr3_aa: CSMYSGGAEEQYF

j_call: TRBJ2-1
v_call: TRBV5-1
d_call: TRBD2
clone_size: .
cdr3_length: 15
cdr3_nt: TGCGCCAGCAGAAGGACTAGCGATCCCTACAATGAGCAGTTCTTC
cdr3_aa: CASRRTSDPYNEQFF

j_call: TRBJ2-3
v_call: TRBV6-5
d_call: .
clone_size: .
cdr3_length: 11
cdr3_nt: TGTGCCAGCAGGGAGGGAGATACGCAGTATTTT
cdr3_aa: CASREGDTQYF

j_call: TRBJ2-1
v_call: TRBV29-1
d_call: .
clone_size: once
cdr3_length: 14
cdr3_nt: TGCAGCGTTCGGGGCGCGGGGTCCTACAATGAGCAGTTCTTC
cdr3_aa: CSVRGAGSYNEQFF

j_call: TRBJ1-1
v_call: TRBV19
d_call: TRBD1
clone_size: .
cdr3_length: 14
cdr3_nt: TGTGCCAGTAGTCCATCCGGGACAGCCTCTGGAGCTTTCTTT
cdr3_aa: CASSPSGTASGAFF

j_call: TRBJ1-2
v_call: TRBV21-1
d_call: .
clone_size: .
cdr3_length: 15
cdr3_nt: TGTGCCAGCAGCACGGACAGGGGGCAACCTCATGGCTCGGCCTTC
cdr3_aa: CASSTDRGQPHGSAF

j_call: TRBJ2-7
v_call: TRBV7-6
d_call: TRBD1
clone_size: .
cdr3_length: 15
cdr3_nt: TGTGCCAGCAGCTTAGATCGGGACAGAACCTACGAGCAGTACTTC
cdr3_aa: CASSLDRDRTYEQYF

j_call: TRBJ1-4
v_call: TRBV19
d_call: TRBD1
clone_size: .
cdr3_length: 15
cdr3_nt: TGTGCCAGTGGCGGGACAGGCCTTCATAATGAAAAACTGTTTTTT
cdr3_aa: CASGGTGLHNEKLFF

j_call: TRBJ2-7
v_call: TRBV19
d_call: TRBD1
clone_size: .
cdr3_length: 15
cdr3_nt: TGTGCCAGTAGTTCCCGGACAGGGGGGAGGTACGAGCAGTACTTC
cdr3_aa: CASSSRTGGRYEQYF

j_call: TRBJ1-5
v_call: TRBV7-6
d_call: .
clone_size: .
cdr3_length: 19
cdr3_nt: TGTGCCAGCAGCCAGAGCTTTGGACACAAATATTATAGCAATCAGCCCCAGCATTTT
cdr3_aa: CASSQSFGHKYYSNQPQHF

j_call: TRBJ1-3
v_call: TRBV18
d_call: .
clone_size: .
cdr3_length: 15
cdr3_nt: TGTGCCAGCTCACCACAGAGCCGCTCTGGAAACACCATATATTTT
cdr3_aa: CASSPQSRSGNTIYF

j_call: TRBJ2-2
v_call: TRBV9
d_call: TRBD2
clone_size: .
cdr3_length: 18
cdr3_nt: TGTGCCAGCAGCGTATCCTCCATCCGGGGGGCGAACACCGGGGAGCTGTTTTTT
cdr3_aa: CASSVSSIRGANTGELFF

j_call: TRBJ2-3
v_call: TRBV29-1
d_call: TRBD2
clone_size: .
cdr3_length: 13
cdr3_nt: TGCAGCGTCAGACTAGCGGGGACAGATACGCAGTATTTT
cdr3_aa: CSVRLAGTDTQYF

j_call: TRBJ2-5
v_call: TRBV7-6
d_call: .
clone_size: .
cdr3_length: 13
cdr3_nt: TGTGCCAGCAGCTTAGGGGGGCAAAAGACCCAGTACTTC
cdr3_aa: CASSLGGQKTQYF

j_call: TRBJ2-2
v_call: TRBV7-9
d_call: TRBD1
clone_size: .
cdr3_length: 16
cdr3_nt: TGTGCCAGCAGCGTCAGAGGGACAGGGAGTCCCGGGGAGCTGTTTTTT
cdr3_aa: CASSVRGTGSPGELFF

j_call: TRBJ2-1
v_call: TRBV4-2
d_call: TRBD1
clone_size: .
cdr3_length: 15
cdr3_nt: TGTGCCAGCAGCCTCCGGACAGGGATCGAAGATGAGCAGTTCTTC
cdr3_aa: CASSLRTGIEDEQFF

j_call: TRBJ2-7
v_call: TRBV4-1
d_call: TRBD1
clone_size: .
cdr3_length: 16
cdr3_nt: TGCGCCAGCAGCCACCGCCGGGGACAGTCCAACTACGAGCAGTACTTC
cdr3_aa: CASSHRRGQSNYEQYF

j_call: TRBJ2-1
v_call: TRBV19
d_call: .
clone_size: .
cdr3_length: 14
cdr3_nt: TGTGCCAGTAGTTACAGGGTCTCCTACAATGAGCAGTTCTTC
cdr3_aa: CASSYRVSYNEQFF

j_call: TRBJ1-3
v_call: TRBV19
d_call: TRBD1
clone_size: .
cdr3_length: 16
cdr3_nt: TGTGCCAGTAGTTTCTTGGGACAGGGGAGGAGGAACACCATATATTTT
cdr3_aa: CASSFLGQGRRNTIYF

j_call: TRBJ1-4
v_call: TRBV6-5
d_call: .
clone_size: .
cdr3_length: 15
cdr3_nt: TGTGCCAGCAGTTACTCCAATGGGGGGAGTGAAAAACTGTTTTTT
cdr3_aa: CASSYSNGGSEKLFF

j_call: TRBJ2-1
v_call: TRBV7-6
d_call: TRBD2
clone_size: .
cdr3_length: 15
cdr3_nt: TGTGCCAGCAGCCAACTAGCGGGGGTGTACAATGAGCAGTTCTTC
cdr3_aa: CASSQLAGVYNEQFF

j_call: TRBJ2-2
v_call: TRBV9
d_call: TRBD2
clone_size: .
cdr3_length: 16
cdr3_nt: TGTGCCAGCAGCGTAGGAAGCGGGGGGGTTACCGGGGAGCTGTTTTTT
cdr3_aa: CASSVGSGGVTGELFF

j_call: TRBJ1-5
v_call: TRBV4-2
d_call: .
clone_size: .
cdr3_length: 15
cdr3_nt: TGTGCCAGCAGCCGAAACAGGGCTGGCAATCAGCCCCAGCATTTT
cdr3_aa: CASSRNRAGNQPQHF

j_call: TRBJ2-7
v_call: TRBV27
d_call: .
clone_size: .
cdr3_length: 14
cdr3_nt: TGTGCCAGTAGATCATTAGACAGCTCCTACGAGCAGTACTTC
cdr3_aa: CASRSLDSSYEQYF

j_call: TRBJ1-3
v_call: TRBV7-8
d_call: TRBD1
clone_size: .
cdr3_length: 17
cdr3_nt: TGTGCCAGCAGCTTAGCGGGACAGGAGATCTCTGGAAACACCATATATTTT
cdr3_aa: CASSLAGQEISGNTIYF

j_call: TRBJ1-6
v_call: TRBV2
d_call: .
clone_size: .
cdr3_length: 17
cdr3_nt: TGTGCCAGCAGTATACAGGGAGCTTCCTCCTATAATTCACCCCTCCACTTT
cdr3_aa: CASSIQGASSYNSPLHF

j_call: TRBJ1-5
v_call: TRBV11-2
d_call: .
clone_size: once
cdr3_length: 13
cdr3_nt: TGTGCCAGCAGCGAACAGACCGGTCAGCCCCAGCATTTT
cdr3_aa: CASSEQTGQPQHF

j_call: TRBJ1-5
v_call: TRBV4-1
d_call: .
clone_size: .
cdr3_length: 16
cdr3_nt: TGCGCCAGCAGCCAATTCTCATCTAATAGCAATCAGCCCCAGCATTTT
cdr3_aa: CASSQFSSNSNQPQHF

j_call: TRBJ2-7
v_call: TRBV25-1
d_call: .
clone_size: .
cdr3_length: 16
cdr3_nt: TGTGCCAGCAGTGAATTATGGGGGCAGGAGTTCAACGAGCAGTACTTC
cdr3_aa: CASSELWGQEFNEQYF

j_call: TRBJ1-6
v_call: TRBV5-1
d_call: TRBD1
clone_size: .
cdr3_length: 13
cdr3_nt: TGCGCCAGCAGCACTGGGACAGATTCACCCCTCCACTTT
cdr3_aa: CASSTGTDSPLHF

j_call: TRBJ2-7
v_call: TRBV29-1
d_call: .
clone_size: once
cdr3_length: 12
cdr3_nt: TGCAGCGCCGGGGGATCTTCCTACGAGCAGTACTTC
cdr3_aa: CSAGGSSYEQYF

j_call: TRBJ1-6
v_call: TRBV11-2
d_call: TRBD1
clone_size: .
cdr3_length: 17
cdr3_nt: TGTGCCAGCAACCCCCAGGGGGTTGTGGGGATTAAATCACCCCTCCACTTT
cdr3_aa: CASNPQGVVGIKSPLHF

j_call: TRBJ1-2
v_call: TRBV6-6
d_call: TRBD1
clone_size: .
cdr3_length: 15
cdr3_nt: TGTGCCAGCACCGGACTACAGACAGGGTACTATGGCTACACCTTC
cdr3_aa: CASTGLQTGYYGYTF

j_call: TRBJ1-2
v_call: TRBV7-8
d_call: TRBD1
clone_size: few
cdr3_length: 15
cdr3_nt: TGTGCCAGCAGCTCCCGGGACAGGACTAACTATGGCTACACCTTC
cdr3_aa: CASSSRDRTNYGYTF

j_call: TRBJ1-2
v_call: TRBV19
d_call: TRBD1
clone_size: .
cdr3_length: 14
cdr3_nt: TGTGCCAGTAGTAAGGGGGACAGGGACTATGGCTACACCTTC
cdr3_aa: CASSKGDRDYGYTF

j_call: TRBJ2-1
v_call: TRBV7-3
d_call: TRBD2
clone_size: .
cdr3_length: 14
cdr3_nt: TGTGCCAGCAGCTTAAGTGGACTAGGCTCCGAGCAGTTCTTC
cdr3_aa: CASSLSGLGSEQFF

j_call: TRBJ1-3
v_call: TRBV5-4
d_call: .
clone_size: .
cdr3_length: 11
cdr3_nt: TGTGCCAGCAGTTCTGACACAGGCATATATTTT
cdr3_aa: CASSSDTGIYF

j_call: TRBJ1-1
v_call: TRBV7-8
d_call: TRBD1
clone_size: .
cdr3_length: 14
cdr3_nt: TGTGCCAGCAGCCGAAGTGCGGGACAGGCTGAAGCTTTCTTT
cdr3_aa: CASSRSAGQAEAFF

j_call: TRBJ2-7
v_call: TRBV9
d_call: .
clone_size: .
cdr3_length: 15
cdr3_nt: TGTGCCAGCAGCGCGCGCAGGGATGGGTCCTACGAGCAGTACTTT
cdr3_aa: CASSARRDGSYEQYF

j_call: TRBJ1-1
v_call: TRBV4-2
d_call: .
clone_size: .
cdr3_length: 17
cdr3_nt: TGTGCCAGCAGCCAAGACCTATACCCGGGGGGCATGACTGAAGCTTTCTTT
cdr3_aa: CASSQDLYPGGMTEAFF

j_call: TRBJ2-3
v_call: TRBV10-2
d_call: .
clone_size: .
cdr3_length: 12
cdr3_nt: TGCGCCAGCAGTGATCAGGGAGATACGCAGTATTTT
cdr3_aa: CASSDQGDTQYF

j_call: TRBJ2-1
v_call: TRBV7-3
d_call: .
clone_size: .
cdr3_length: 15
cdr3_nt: TGTGCCAGCAGCTCACCGTTAGGGAGTGTGAATGAGCAGTTCTTC
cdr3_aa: CASSSPLGSVNEQFF

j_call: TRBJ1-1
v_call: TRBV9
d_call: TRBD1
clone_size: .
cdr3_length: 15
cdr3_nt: TGTGCCAGCAGCCGAAGAAACAGGGGGCGGACTGAAGCTTTCTTT
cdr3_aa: CASSRRNRGRTEAFF

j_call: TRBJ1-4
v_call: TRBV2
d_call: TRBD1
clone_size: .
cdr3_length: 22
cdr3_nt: TGTGCCAGCAATCGAATGCTTGGACAGGGACACAGTCCCCCTGCAACTAATGAAAAACTGTTTTTT
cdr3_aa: CASNRMLGQGHSPPATNEKLFF

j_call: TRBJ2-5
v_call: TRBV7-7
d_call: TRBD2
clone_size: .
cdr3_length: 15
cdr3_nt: TGTGCTAGCAGCCCGGGGGGGGACGTACAAGAGACCCAGTACTTC
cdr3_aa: CASSPGGDVQETQYF

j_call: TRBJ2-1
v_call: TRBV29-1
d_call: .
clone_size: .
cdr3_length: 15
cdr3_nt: TGCAGCGTACACCCAGCGACTAGCTCCTACAATGAGCAGTTCTTC
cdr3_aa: CSVHPATSSYNEQFF

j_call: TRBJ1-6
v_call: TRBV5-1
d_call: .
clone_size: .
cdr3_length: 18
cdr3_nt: TGCGCCAGCAGCTTGGACCTAATAGCCCGGACCTATAATTCACCCCTCCACTTT
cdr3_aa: CASSLDLIARTYNSPLHF

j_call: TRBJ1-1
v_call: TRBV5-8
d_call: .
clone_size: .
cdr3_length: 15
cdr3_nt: TGTGCCAGCTTCCATCGGGGGGGCTTGGGCACTGAAGCTTTCTTT
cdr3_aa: CASFHRGGLGTEAFF

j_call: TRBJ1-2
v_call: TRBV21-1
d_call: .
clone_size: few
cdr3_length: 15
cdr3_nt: TGTGCCAGCAGCAAAGGGACGGGACAGACCTATGGCTACACCTTC
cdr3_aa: CASSKGTGQTYGYTF

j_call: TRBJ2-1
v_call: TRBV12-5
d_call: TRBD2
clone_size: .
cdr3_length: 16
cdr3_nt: TGTGCTAGTGGTCCTTCACCGGGACTAGCGGAACCTGAGCAGTTCTTC
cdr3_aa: CASGPSPGLAEPEQFF

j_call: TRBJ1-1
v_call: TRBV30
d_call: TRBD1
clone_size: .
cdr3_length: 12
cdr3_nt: TGTGCCTGTCGACAGGGAAGGACTGAAGCTTTCTTT
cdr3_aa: CACRQGRTEAFF

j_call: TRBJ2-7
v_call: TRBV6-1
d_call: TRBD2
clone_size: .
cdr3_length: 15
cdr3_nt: TGTGCCAGCAGCGAGACTAGCGGGAGTTCCTACGAGCAGTACTTC
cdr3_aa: CASSETSGSSYEQYF

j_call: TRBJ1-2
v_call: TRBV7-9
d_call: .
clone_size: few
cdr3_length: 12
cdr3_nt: TGTTCCAGCAGCTTAGAGGGGTATGGCTACACCTTC
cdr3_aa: CSSSLEGYGYTF

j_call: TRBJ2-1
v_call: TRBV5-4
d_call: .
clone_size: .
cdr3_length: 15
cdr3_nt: TGTGCCAGCAGCGGGGGGCGGGGGTTTTTGAATGAGCAGTTCTTC
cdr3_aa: CASSGGRGFLNEQFF